The clone carrying this TCR beta chain was seen many times. These data are taken from a study of quantifying T cell responses using KT2 cells. The wider study: cDNA was made from DNase-treated RNA using alpha and beta constant primers. Under optimum conditions, T4 ligation efficiency was estimated at more than 9.5%.

Losses at the gene ends were 7 bases for V and 4 bases for J; bases not matched to a gene: 9. CDR3 length equals 15 residues. Germline V gene data show CDR1 as MNHNY and CDR2 as SVGAGI (reference sequence). A single-stranded UMI oligo with SP2 sequence was ligated to cDNA 3' ends. The first PCR ran approximately 4 cycles with an equimolar RC1.1 and RC1.2 beta primer mix. One entry per CDR3 protein, called by TCRdb with MiXCR from the UMI-ligation and nested PCR reads. The sample lists tens of thousands of distinct CDR3 sequences; 9.5% to 13% were seen once. The TCR originated in a human donor. Sequencing was performed on PBMCs spiked with cells of the T cell clone KT2. The chain has TRBV6-6 and TRBJ2-7, with 11 nucleotides matching TRBD2. CDR3 in amino acids: CASTYSGTSGYEQYF. CDR3 coding DNA: TGTGCCAGCACCTATAGTGGGACTAGCGGTTACGAGCAGTACTTC.